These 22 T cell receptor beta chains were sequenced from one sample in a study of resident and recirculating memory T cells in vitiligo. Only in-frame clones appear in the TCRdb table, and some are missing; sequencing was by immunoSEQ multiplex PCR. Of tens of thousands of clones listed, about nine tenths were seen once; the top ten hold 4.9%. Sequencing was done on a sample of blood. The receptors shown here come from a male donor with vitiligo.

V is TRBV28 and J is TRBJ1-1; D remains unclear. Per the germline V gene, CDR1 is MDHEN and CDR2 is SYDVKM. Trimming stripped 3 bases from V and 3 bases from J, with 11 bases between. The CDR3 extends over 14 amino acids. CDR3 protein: CASSFEVPDTEAFF. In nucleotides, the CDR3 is TGTGCCAGCAGTTTCGAGGTACCGGACACTGAAGCTTTCTTT.

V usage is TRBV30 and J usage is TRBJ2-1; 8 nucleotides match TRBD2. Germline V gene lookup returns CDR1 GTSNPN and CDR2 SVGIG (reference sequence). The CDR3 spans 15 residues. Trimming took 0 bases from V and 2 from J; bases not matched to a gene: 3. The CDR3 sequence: CAWSVFGGAYNEQFF. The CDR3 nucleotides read TGTGCCTGGAGTGTCTTCGGGGGGGCCTACAATGAGCAGTTCTTC.

CDR3 sequence: CASSLQSNQPQHF. CDR3 DNA: TGTGCCAGCAGCCTCCAGAGCAATCAGCCCCAGCATTTT. This chain uses TRBV7-2 with TRBJ1-5; no clear D gene. V lost 5 bases, J lost 1 base, and 6 bases lay in between. The CDR3 loop spans 13 amino acids. Per germline, CDR1 SGHTA and CDR2 FQGNSA.

CDR3 coding DNA: TGTGCCAGCAGCTTAGGGCCGACCTACGAGCAGTACTTC. It specifies CASSLGPTYEQYF. The V call is TRBV11-2, the J call TRBJ2-7; D is uncertain. The CDR3 consists of 13 residues. The germline V gene has CDR1 SGHAT and CDR2 FQNNGV. With 1 base removed from V and 2 bases from J, the gap between germline ends came to 6 bases.

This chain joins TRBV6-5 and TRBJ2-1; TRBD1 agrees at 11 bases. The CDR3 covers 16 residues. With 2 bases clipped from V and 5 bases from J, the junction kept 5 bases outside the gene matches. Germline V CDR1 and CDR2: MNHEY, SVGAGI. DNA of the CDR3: TGTGCCAGCAGTTACGTCGGGACAGGGGGTCACAATGAGCAGTTCTTC. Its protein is CASSYVGTGGHNEQFF.

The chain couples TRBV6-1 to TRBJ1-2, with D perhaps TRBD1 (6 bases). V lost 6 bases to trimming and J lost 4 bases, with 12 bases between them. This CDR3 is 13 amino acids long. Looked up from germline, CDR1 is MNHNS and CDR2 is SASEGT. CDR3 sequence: CASRDDRPYGYTF. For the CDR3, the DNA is TGTGCCAGCAGGGATGACAGGCCCTATGGCTACACCTTC.

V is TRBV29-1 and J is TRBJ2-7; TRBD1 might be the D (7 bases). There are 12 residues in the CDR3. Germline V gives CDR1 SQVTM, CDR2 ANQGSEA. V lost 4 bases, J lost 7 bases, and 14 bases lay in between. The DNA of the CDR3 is TGCAGCGTTGGAGGGGGCGCGGGGGAGCAGTACTTC. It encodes CSVGGGAGEQYF.

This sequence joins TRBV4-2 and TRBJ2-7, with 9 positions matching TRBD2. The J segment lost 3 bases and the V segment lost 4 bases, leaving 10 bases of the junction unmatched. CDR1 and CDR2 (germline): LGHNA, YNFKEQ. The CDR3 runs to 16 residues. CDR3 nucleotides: TGTGCCAGCAGCCCAAATCCGGGACTAGCCTTCTACGAGCAGTACTTC. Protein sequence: CASSPNPGLAFYEQYF.

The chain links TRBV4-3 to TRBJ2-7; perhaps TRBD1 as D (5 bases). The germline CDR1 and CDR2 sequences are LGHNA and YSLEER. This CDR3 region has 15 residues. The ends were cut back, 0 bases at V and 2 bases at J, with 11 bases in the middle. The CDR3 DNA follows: TGCGCCAGCAGCCAAGATGCCAGGGCCCCCTACGAGCAGTACTTC. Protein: CASSQDARAPYEQYF.

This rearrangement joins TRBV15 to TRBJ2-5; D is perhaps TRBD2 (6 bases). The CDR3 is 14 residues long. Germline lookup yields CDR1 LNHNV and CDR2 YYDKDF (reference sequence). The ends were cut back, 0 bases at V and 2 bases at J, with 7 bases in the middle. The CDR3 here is CATSRERGQETQYF. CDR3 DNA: TGTGCCACCAGCAGAGAGCGGGGACAAGAGACCCAGTACTTC.

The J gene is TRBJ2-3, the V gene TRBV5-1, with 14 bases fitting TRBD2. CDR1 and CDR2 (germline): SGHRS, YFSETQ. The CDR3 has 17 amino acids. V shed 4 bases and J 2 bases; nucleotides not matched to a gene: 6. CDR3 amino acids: CASSRGLAGGPTDTQYF. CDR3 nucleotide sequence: TGCGCCAGCAGCCGCGGACTAGCGGGGGGCCCCACAGATACGCAGTATTTT.

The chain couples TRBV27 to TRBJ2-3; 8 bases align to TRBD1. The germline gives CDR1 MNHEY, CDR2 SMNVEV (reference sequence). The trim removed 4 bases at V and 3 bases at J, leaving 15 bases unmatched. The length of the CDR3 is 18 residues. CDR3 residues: CASSSFDRGRKGTDTQYF. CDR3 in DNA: TGTGCCAGCAGTTCCTTCGACAGGGGCCGGAAAGGTACAGATACGCAGTATTTT.

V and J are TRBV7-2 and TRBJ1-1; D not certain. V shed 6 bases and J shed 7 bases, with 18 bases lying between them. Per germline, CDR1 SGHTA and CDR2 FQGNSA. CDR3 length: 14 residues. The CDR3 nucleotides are TGTGCCAGCAGGTTCGGGGTAGAGCGGCGTGAAGCTTTCTTT. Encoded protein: CASRFGVERREAFF. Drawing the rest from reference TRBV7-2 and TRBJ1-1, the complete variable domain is GAGVSQSPSNKVTEKGKDVELRCDPISGHTALYWYRQSLGQGLEFLIYFQGNSAPDKSGLPSDRFSAERTGGSVSTLTIQRTQQEDSAVYLCASRFGVERREAFFGQGTRLTVV.

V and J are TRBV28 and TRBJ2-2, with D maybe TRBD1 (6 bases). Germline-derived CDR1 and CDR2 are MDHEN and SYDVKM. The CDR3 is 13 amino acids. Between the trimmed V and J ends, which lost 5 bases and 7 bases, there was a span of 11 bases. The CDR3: CASSRTVSGELFF. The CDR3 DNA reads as TGTGCCAGCAGTAGGACAGTGAGCGGGGAGCTGTTTTTT.

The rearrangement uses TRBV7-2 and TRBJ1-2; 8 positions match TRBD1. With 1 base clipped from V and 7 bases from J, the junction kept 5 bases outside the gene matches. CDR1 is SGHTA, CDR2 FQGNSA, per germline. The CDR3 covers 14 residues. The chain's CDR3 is CASSLEQGASGYTF. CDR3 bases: TGTGCCAGCAGCTTAGAGCAGGGGGCAAGTGGCTACACCTTC.

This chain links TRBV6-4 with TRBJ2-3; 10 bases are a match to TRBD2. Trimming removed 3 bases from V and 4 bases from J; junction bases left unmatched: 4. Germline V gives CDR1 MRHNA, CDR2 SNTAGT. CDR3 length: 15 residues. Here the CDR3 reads CASSEEAGGPDTQYF. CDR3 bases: TGTGCCAGCAGTGAAGAAGCGGGGGGGCCAGATACGCAGTATTTT.

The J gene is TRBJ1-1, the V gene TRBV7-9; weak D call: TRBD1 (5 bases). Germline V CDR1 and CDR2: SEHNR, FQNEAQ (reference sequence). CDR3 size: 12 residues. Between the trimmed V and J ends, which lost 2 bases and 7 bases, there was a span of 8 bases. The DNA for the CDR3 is TGTGCCAGCAGCTTACTCCAGGGTGAAGCTTTCTTT. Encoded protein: CASSLLQGEAFF.

The CDR3 reads CASSWTDGNTIYF. The CDR3 nucleotides are TGTGCCAGCAGCTGGACAGATGGAAACACCATATATTTT. J is TRBJ1-3 and V is TRBV7-8; D may be TRBD1 (6 bases). Germline CDR1 is SGHVS and CDR2 is FQNEAQ. The CDR3 spans 13 residues. The V gene lost 4 bases and the J gene lost 3 bases, with 7 bases spanning the gap.

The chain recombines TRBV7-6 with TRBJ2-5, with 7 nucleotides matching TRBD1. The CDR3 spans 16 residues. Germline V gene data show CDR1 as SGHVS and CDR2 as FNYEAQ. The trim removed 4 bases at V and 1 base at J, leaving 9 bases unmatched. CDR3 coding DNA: TGTGCCAGCAGCTCCTACTACAGGGGTTTCCAAGAGACCCAGTACTTC. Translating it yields CASSSYYRGFQETQYF.

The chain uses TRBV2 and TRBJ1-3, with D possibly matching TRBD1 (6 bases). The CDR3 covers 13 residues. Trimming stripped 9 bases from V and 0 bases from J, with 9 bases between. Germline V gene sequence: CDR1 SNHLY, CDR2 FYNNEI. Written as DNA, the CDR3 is TGTGCCAGTAACAGGGACTCTGGAAACACCATATATTTT. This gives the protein CASNRDSGNTIYF.

DNA of the CDR3: TGTGCCAGAAGCTGGAGGATCCTGACAGGGAGCGGCAAAAACATTCAGTACTTC. Translating gives CARSWRILTGSGKNIQYF. V is TRBV5-3 and J is TRBJ2-4; 7 bases are a match to TRBD1. TRBV5-3 carries the ORF label, with uncertain function. After removal of 3 bases from V and 3 bases from J, the junction contained 15 bases not matched to a gene. The CDR3 covers 18 residues.

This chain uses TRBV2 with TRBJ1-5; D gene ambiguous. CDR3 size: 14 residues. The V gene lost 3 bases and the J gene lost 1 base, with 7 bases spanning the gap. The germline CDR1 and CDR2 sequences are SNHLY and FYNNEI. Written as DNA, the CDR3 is TGTGCCAGCAGTGACAGTTTCAGCAATCAGCCCCAGCATTTT. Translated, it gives CASSDSFSNQPQHF.